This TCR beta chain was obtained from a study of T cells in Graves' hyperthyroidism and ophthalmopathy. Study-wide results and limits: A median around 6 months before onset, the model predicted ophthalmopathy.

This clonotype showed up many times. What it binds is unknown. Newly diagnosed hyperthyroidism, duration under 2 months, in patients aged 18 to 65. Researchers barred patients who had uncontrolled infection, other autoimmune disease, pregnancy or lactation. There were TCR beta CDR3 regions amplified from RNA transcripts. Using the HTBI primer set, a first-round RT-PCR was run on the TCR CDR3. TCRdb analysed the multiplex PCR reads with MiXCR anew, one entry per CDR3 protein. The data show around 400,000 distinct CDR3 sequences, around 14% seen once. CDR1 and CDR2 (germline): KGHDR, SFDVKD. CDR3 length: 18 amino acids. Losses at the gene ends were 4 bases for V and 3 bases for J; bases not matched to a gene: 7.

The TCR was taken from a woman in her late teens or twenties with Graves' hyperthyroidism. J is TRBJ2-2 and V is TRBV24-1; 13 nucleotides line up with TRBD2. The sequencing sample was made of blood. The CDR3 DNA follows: TGTGCCACCAGTGAAGGACTAGCGGGAGTTCTAGACACCGGGGAGCTGTTTTTT. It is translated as CATSEGLAGVLDTGELFF.